This T cell receptor (beta chain) was obtained from a study of CD8 T cells in ankylosing spondylitis. This clonotype was counted a few times. What it binds is not known. Each TCR beta library was made by quantitative 5'-RACE that incorporated molecular barcodes. TCRdb re-called the 5' RACE reads through MiXCR, storing one row per CDR3 protein. Found here are roughly 440,000 distinct CDR3 sequences, roughly 18% of them singletons; the top ten hold approximately 1%. The CDR3 has 15 residues. V trimming: 2 bases; J trimming: 7 bases; junction bases outside the gene matches: 10. Germline V gene sequence: CDR1 SQVTM, CDR2 ANQGSEA. The study's findings and limits: Seven or eight highly homologous variants made up a TCR beta motif, and this motif appeared characteristic of ankylosing spondylitis blood. Matched ankylosing spondylitis synovial fluid reportedly showed significant enrichment of disease-linked clones. In reactive arthritis synovial fluid and blood, some motif variants had been reported before.

The chain recombines TRBV29-1 with TRBJ1-2, with 10 bases lining up with TRBD1. This TCR was recovered from a male donor with ankylosing spondylitis. The sequencing input was blood, either unsorted or a sorted T cell fraction (not recorded which). DNA for the CDR3: TGCAGCGTTGAAAGGGGGGACAGGGGTTTTGGTGGCTACACCTTC. It translates to CSVERGDRGFGGYTF.